This T cell receptor (beta chain) originates from a study of ipilimumab plus nivolumab after autologous stem cell transplantation. Overall study context: Myeloma patients were high-risk transplant-naive or relapsed within 3 years of first autologous transplant.

Starting 14 to 28 days after autologous transplant, ipilimumab 1 mg/kg was given. Dosing: nivolumab 3 mg/kg IV, weeks 1, 4, 7, 10, then every two weeks to week 26. Libraries were prepared by immunoSEQ multiplex PCR; TCRdb keeps only in-frame clonotypes and omits some of them. The sample yields around 3,200 clones, less than 90% seen once. Trimming removed 4 bases from V and 4 bases from J, with 22 bases in between. This CDR3 comprises 17 residues. CDR1 and CDR2 from the germline V gene are SGDLS and YYNGEE. Sequencing used PBMCs, obtained in a trial of ipilimumab plus nivolumab as post-transplant consolidation. The chain carries TRBV9 and TRBJ2-3; D possibly corresponds to TRBD2 (5 bases). The origin of this receptor is a male donor with multiple myeloma. The CDR3 here is CASSFGGWVGAADTQYF. The CDR3 coding sequence is TGTGCCAGCAGCTTTGGAGGATGGGTCGGAGCAGCAGATACGCAGTATTTT.